The present TCR beta chain was sequenced within a study of blood T cell repertoires in COVID-19. Study-wide context: Sites across the United States, Italy and Spain contributed samples from acute and convalescent COVID-19. In each case, the material was cDNA or gDNA derived from T cells, B-cell-depleted T cells, or PBMCs.

Germline V gives CDR1 LNHDA, CDR2 SQIVND (reference sequence). This CDR3 has 16 amino acids. V dropped 3 bases and J dropped 2; count of bases not matched to a gene: 7. On this clone: Within the sample, other DNA sequences also encode this same CDR3.

Under the authors' procedure: Reference gene primer amplification gave estimated nucleated cell counts. Only in-frame clones appear in the TCRdb table, and some are missing; sequencing was by immunoSEQ multiplex PCR. Clonal size and the V and J genes are those of that table, whereas D and trimming came from the DNA. The sample has approximately 160,000 clones; 80% to 90% are singletons. The chain uses TRBV19 and TRBJ2-3, with TRBD2 matching over 8 bases. The source of this sequence is a human donor in a cohort sampled during active COVID-19. Input material: peripheral blood. The CDR3 sequence is CASSIPSGGLTDTQYF. DNA of the CDR3: TGTGCCAGTAGTATTCCCAGCGGGGGACTCACAGATACGCAGTATTTT. The variable domain in full, completed from reference TRBV19 and TRBJ2-3, reads DGGITQSPKYLFRKEGQNVTLSCEQNLNHDAMYWYRQDPGQGLRLIYYSQIVNDFQKGDIAEGYSVSREKKESFPLTVTSAQKNPTAFYLCASSIPSGGLTDTQYFGPGTRLTVL.